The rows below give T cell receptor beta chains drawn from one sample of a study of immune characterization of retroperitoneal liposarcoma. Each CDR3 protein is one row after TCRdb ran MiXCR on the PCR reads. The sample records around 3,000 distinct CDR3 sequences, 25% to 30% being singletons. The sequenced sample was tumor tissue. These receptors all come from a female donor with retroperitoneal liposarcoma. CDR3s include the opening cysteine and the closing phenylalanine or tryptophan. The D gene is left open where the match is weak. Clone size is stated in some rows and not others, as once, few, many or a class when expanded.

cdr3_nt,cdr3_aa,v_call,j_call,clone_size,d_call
TGTGCCAGCAGTGAAGGACAGTTAAATGAGCAGTTCTTC,CASSEGQLNEQFF,TRBV6-1,TRBJ2-1,medium-sized,.
TGTGCCAGCAGCGGGACAGGTGGTCAGTATGGCTACACCTTC,CASSGTGGQYGYTF,TRBV6-1,TRBJ1-2,medium-sized,TRBD1
TGTGCCAGCAGACAGGGGGGAATCAATCAGCCCCAGCATTTT,CASRQGGINQPQHF,TRBV6-5,TRBJ1-5,few,TRBD1
TGTGCCAGCAGTGACGGAGCGGGATCCTACAATGAGCAGTTCTTC,CASSDGAGSYNEQFF,TRBV6-4,TRBJ2-1,.,TRBD2
TGTGCCAGCCTTGGACAGGGATACCAAAACATTCAGTACTTC,CASLGQGYQNIQYF,TRBV6-8,TRBJ2-4,.,TRBD1
TGTGCCAGCAGTCCACCTAGCGGGAGCTACGAGCAGTACTTC,CASSPPSGSYEQYF,TRBV12-3/TRBV12-4,TRBJ2-7,medium-sized,TRBD2
TGTGCCACCTATGACAGGATCGAAGCTTTCTTT,CATYDRIEAFF,TRBV6-1,TRBJ1-1,few,.
TGTGCCAGCAGTTTAGCCAAAACCAGGGGAAGCACAGATACGCAGTATTTT,CASSLAKTRGSTDTQYF,TRBV27,TRBJ2-3,large,.
TGCGCCAGCAGTGAGGGACACTCCTACGAGCAGTTCTTC,CASSEGHSYEQFF,TRBV10-1,TRBJ2-1,medium-sized,.
TGTGCCAGCAGTTTTGTTGGAAGGGTGGACGGGGAGCTGTTTTTT,CASSFVGRVDGELFF,TRBV27,TRBJ2-2,.,.
TGTGCCAGCAGCTTCAGGGCCGGGACGGGCTACGAGCAGTACTTC,CASSFRAGTGYEQYF,TRBV7-2,TRBJ2-7,.,.
TGTGCCAGCAGCACACAAGCCGGCGAGCAGTACTTC,CASSTQAGEQYF,TRBV25-1,TRBJ2-7,.,.